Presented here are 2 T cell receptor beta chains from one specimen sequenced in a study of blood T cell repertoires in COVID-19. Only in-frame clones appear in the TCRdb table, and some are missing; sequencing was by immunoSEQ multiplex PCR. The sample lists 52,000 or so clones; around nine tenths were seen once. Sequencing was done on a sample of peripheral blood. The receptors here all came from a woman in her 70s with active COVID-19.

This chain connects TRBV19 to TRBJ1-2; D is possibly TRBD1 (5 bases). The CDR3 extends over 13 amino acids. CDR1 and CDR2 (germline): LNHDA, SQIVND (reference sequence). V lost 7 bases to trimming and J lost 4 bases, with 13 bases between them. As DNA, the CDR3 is TGTGCCAGTACTGGGACTTCCGCCTATGGCTACACCTTC. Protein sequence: CASTGTSAYGYTF.

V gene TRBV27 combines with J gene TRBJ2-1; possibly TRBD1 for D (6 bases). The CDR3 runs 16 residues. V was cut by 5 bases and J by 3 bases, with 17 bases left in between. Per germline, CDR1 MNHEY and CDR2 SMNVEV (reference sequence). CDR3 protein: CASSTPGHRFYNEQFF. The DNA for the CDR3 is TGTGCCAGCAGTACACCGGGACACCGCTTCTACAATGAGCAGTTCTTC.